Shown below are 11 T cell receptor beta chains from a single sample sequenced in a study of T cells in Graves' hyperthyroidism and ophthalmopathy. RNA transcripts gave rise to amplified TCR beta CDR3 regions. An initial round of RT-PCR targeting the TCR CDR3 relied on the HTBI primer set. TCRdb re-called the multiplex PCR reads through MiXCR, storing one row per CDR3 protein. The sample yields approximately 400,000 distinct CDR3 sequences, roughly 14% seen once. Sequencing was performed on blood. Receptors were obtained from a woman under 30 with Graves' hyperthyroidism.

The CDR3 here is CASIGQGGISSYEQYF. For the CDR3, the DNA is TGCGCCAGCATCGGACAGGGGGGGATCTCCTCCTACGAGCAGTACTTC. The chain employs TRBV10-2 and TRBJ2-7; the match to TRBD1 covers 10 bases. This CDR3 has 16 residues. V shed 7 bases and J 0 bases; nucleotides not matched to a gene: 9. Per the germline V gene, CDR1 is WSHSY and CDR2 is SAAADI.

This clonotype was observed a few times. The chain links TRBV19 to TRBJ2-2; 8 nucleotides match TRBD2. Per germline, CDR1 LNHDA and CDR2 SQIVND (reference sequence). The ends lost 6 bases at V and 3 bases at J; junction bases unmatched: 6. The CDR3 extends over 15 amino acids. Written as DNA, the CDR3 is TGTGCCAGTAGCCTATTAGCGGGACACACCGGGGAGCTGTTTTTT. It specifies CASSLLAGHTGELFF.

This clonotype appeared many times. The chain joins TRBV5-1 to TRBJ1-1, with 9 bases lining up with TRBD1. The CDR3 length is 15 residues. J gave up 4 bases and V 0 bases, and 4 bases lay outside the gene matches. The germline CDR1 and CDR2 sequences are SGHRS and YFSETQ. The DNA of the CDR3 is TGCGCCAGCAGCTTGGCTGGACAGGGGTTCACTGAAGCTTTCTTT. Translation: CASSLAGQGFTEAFF.

Many counts were recorded for this clonotype. The rearrangement links TRBV6-2 or TRBV6-3 to TRBJ2-7; 7 nucleotides line up with TRBD2. CDR1 MNHEY and CDR2 SVGEGT come from the germline V gene. With 5 bases clipped from V and 0 bases from J, the junction kept 10 bases outside the gene matches. The CDR3 contains 16 residues. The CDR3 nucleotides are TGTGCCAGCAGTGGCCAGCTGCGGGGGAGCTCCTACGAGCAGTACTTC. It translates to CASSGQLRGSSYEQYF.

The chain is built from TRBV5-1 and TRBJ1-4; maybe TRBD1 (6 bases). V was clipped by 0 bases and J by 0 bases, with 9 bases between them. Germline V gives CDR1 SGHRS, CDR2 YFSETQ. The CDR3 sequence is 16 residues long. CDR3 sequence reads: CASSLEDSTTNEKLFF. The CDR3 DNA sequence: TGCGCCAGCAGCTTGGAGGACAGCACAACTAATGAAAAACTGTTTTTT.

V and J are TRBV6-2 or TRBV6-3 and TRBJ2-2; D is uncertain. Per germline, CDR1 MNHEY and CDR2 SVGEGT. The CDR3 consists of 14 residues. V lost 5 bases to trimming and J lost 4 bases, with 11 bases between them. The CDR3 coding sequence is TGTGCCAGCAGTAAGGCGGACCTCACCGGGGAGCTGTTTTTT. It is translated as CASSKADLTGELFF.

This clonotype was counted only a few times. The rearrangement links TRBV20-1 to TRBJ2-4; 8 nucleotides line up with TRBD2. Per germline, CDR1 DFQATT and CDR2 SNEGSKA (reference sequence). Germline trimming cut 6 bases from V and 1 base from J; bases unmatched to any gene: 14. This CDR3 has 17 residues. In DNA form, the CDR3 reads TGCAGTGCCCAGAGATCGGGGGGGGATTTGGCCAAAAACATTCAGTACTTC. Protein product: CSAQRSGGDLAKNIQYF.

This clonotype was found many times. The V and J genes are TRBV13 and TRBJ2-7, with D perhaps assigned TRBD1 or TRBD2 (5 bases each). This CDR3 has 13 residues. Germline V gene lookup returns CDR1 PRHDT and CDR2 FYEKMQ (reference sequence). V was shortened by 1 base and J by 5 bases, with 9 bases between the two germline ends. CDR3 nucleotides: TGTGCCAGCAGCTTAGCGGGACGCGACGAGCAGTACTTC. Translation: CASSLAGRDEQYF.

This clonotype has a count of ten or more. The chain uses TRBV27 and TRBJ2-1; 8 bases agree with TRBD1. Germline V lookup: CDR1 MNHEY, CDR2 SMNVEV (reference sequence). With 6 bases clipped from V and 4 bases from J, the junction kept 5 bases outside the gene matches. The CDR3 totals 14 residues. The CDR3 region has the DNA TGTGCCAGCAGGCGGGACAGGAGATACAATGAGCAGTTCTTC. Protein: CASRRDRRYNEQFF.

This clonotype was recorded at least ten times. V is TRBV27 and J is TRBJ2-7; tentatively, D is TRBD2 (6 bases). This CDR3 spans 13 amino acids. The ends were cut back, 4 bases at V and 1 base at J, with 8 bases in the middle. Germline CDR1 is MNHEY and CDR2 is SMNVEV (reference sequence). The CDR3 protein is CASSWGRSYEQYF. The CDR3 DNA sequence: TGTGCCAGCAGTTGGGGGAGGTCCTACGAGCAGTACTTC.

This chain uses TRBV12-3 or TRBV12-4 with TRBJ2-2, with D hard to call. V lost 5 bases to trimming and J lost 1 base, with 8 bases between them. The CDR3 consists of 14 residues. In DNA form, the CDR3 reads TGTGCCAGCAGTCTCAAAGGGAACACCGGGGAGCTGTTTTTT. This gives the protein CASSLKGNTGELFF.